This T cell receptor beta chain was captured in a study of PD-1 blockade in mismatch repair-deficient tumors. Study-level points and caveats: Tumor-resident clones, often absent from pretreatment blood, expanded after pembrolizumab and then contracted.

Every patient had mismatch repair deficiency by PCR or immunohistochemistry. The TCR-sequenced patients were a few responders to pembrolizumab. Sequencing used immunoSEQ multiplex PCR; TCRdb keeps in-frame clones, though not all of them. The sample includes 25,000 to 30,000 clones, approximately 84% of them seen just once. To note about this clone: Its antigen is not known.

Source: PBMCs, taken before pembrolizumab treatment. The sequence was obtained from an adult with mismatch repair-deficient cancer.

The CDR3 spells CASSLLSGGQTNSPLHF. The CDR3 DNA reads as TGTGCCAGCAGTTTATTGTCAGGGGGACAGACCAATTCACCCCTCCACTTT. The chain links TRBV28 to TRBJ1-6; 7 bases line up with TRBD1. The CDR3 loop spans 17 amino acids. Germline CDR1 and CDR2: MDHEN and SYDVKM. J lost 7 bases, V lost 1 base, and 10 bases had no gene match. Full variable domain (rest looked up from reference TRBV28 and TRBJ1-6): DVKVTQSSRYLVKRTGEKVFLECVQDMDHENMFWYRQDPGLGLRLIYFSYDVKMKEKGDIPEGYSVSREKKERFSLILESASTNQTSMYLCASSLLSGGQTNSPLHFGNGTRLTVT.